The table lists the clone carrying this T cell receptor beta chain with a few counts. The target antigen is unknown. The treatment here: AdE1-LMPpoly-expanded autologous EBV-specific T-cell therapy followed by anti-PD-1 nivolumab. The data derive from a study of EBV T-cell therapy then PD-1 blockade in nasopharyngeal carcinoma. Only in-frame clones appear in the TCRdb table, and some are missing; sequencing was by immunoSEQ multiplex PCR. The data contain roughly 22,000 clones, approximately 80% of them seen just once; the ten biggest clones take up 20% to 25%. Trimming pared 0 bases from V and 6 bases from J, leaving 13 bases between. Per germline, CDR1 MNHEY and CDR2 SVGAGI. The CDR3 totals 15 residues.

The chain joins TRBV6-5 to TRBJ2-3; possible D gene TRBD2, 7 bases. This sequence was found in a middle-aged man with nasopharyngeal carcinoma. This sample comprised CD8+ T cells from blood, obtained at day -245 from a patient whose treatment included autologous EBV-specific T cells and nivolumab. The chain's CDR3 is CASSYSEGGPDTQYF. The DNA for the CDR3 is TGTGCCAGCAGTTACTCTGAGGGGGGGCCGGATACGCAGTATTTT.